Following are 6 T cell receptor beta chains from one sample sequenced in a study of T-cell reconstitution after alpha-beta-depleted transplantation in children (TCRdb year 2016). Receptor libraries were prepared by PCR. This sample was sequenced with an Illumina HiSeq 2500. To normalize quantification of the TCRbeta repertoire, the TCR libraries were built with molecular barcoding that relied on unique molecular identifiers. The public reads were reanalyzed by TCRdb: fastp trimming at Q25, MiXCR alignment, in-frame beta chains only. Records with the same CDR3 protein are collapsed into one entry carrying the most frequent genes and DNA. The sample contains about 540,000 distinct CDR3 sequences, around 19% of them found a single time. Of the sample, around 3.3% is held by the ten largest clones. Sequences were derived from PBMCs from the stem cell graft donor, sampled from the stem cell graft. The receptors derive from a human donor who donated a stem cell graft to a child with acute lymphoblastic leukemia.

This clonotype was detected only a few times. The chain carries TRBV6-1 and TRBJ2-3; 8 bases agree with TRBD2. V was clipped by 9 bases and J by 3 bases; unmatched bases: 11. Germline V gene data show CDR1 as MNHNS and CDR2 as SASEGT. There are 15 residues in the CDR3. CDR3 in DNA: TGTGCCAGTGATAGGTCGCCTAGCGGGACAGATACGCAGTATTTT. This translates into CASDRSPSGTDTQYF.

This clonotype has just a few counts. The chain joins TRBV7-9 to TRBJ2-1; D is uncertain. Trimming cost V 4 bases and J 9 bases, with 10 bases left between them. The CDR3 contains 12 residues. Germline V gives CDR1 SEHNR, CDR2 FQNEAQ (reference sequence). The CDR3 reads CASSSANPEQFF. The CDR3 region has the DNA TGTGCCAGCAGCTCCGCCAACCCTGAGCAGTTCTTC.

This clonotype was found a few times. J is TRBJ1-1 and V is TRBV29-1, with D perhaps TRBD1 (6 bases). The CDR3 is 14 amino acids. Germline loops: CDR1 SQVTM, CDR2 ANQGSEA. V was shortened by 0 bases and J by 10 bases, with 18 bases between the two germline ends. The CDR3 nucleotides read TGCAGCGTTGAAGAGGGGGGCTATACCCAGGCAGCTTTCTTT. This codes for CSVEEGGYTQAAFF.

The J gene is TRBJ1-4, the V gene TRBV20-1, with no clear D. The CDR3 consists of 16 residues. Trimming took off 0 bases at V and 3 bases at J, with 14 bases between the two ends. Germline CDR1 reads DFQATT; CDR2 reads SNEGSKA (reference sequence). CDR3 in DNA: TGCAGTGCTAGAGATCTGGAGGTACCCTCTAATGAAAAACTGTTTTTT. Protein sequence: CSARDLEVPSNEKLFF.

In DNA, the CDR3 is TGCAGTGCTCCCCGGGCACAGGGCGGGAGCTCCTACGAGCAGTACTTC. Encoded protein: CSAPRAQGGSSYEQYF. V is TRBV20-1 and J is TRBJ2-7, with a tentative D call TRBD2 (7 bases). V shed 5 bases and J shed 0 bases, with 20 bases lying between them. CDR3 size: 16 residues. Germline CDR1 DFQATT, CDR2 SNEGSKA (reference sequence).

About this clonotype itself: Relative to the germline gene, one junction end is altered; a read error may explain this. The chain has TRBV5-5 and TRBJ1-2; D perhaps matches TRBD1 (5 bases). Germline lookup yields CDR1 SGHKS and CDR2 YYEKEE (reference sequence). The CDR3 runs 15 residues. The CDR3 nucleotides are TGTGCCAGCGGCTTGGGGCCATACGAGTCTGATGGCTACACCTTC. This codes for CASGLGPYESDGYTF.